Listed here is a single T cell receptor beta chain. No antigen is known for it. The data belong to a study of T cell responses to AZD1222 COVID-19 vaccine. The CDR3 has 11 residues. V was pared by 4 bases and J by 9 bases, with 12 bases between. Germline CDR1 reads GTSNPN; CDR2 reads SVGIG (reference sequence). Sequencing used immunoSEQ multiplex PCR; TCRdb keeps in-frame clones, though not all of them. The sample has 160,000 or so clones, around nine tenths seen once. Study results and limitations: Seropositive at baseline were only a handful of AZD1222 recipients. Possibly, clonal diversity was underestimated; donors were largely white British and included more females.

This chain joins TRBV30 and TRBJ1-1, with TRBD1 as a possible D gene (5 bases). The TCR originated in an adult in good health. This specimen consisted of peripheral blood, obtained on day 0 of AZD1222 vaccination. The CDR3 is CAWKGPPKAFF. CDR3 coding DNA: TGTGCCTGGAAGGGGCCCCCTAAAGCTTTCTTT.